This TCR beta chain was captured by sequencing in a study of cytomegalovirus exposure and HLA in healthy donors. The PCR ran on 60 Vbeta and 13 Jbeta primers. TCRdb's table, derived via immunoSEQ multiplex PCR, lists solely in-frame clones and lacks some. Of approximately 160,000 clones listed, approximately 78% are singletons. Germline V gene data show CDR1 as SEHNR and CDR2 as FQNEAQ (reference sequence). The CDR3 consists of 12 residues. Sequencing was performed on PBMCs. The gene calls are TRBV7-9 and TRBJ2-5; D is possibly TRBD1 (6 bases). The J call is uncertain, as TRBJ2-7 better fits the DNA end. The sequence derives from a woman younger than 35 in good health and CMV-seronegative. The DNA for the CDR3 is TGTGCCAGCAGCCTGACAGGCTACGAGCAGTACTTC. Protein: CASSLTGYEQYF.